This T cell receptor beta chain was captured in a study of cytomegalovirus exposure and HLA in healthy donors. In the study overall: Among the roughly 400 genotyped donors, 70% to 90% were placed in the Caucasian-associated ancestry cluster.

The PCR made use of 60 Vbeta and 13 Jbeta primers. Clones were read by immunoSEQ multiplex PCR, and TCRdb kept only the in-frame ones, dropping some. The data show 100,000 to 150,000 clones, approximately 80% seen once. For this clone: As yet, its antigen is unknown.

V dropped 1 base and J dropped 2 bases, with 8 bases sitting between them. The CDR3 sequence is 14 residues long. CDR1 and CDR2 from the germline V gene are SGHDN and FVKESK. General study findings and limits: Rare sequences made up most TCRs, while some public TCRs were found in many donors. Cytomegalovirus-associated TCR beta chains were listed, numbering under 200. A later analysis revealed that TCR association rates differed between HLA loci, peaking at DRB1 and bottoming out at HLA-C.

The origin of this receptor is a woman aged 55-70 years in good health and CMV-seronegative. V is TRBV14 and J is TRBJ1-2; the D gene is possibly TRBD1 (5 bases). Sequenced sample: PBMCs. The CDR3 coding sequence is TGTGCCAGCAGCCAAGGGCGGGGGAACTATGGCTACACCTTC. Translating gives CASSQGRGNYGYTF.